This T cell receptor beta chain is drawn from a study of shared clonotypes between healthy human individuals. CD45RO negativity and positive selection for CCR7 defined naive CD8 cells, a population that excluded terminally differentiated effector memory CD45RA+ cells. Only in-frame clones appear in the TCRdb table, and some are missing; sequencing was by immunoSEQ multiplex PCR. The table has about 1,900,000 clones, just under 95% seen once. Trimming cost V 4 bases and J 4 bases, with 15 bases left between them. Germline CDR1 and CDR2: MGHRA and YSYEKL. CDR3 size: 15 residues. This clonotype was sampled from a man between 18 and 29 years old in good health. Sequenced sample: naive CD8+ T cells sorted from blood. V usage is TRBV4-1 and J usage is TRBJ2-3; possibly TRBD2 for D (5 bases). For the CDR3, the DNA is TGCGCCAGCAGCCTGGAGGCCCCCGGGGCAGATACGCAGTATTTT. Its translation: CASSLEAPGADTQYF.